This T cell receptor beta chain comes out of a study of OX40 agonist ivuxolimab in advanced cancers. Sequenced by immunoSEQ multiplex PCR; TCRdb stores in-frame clones only, minus some. The sample contains roughly 83,000 clones, approximately 84% of which appear only once. The CDR3 spans 13 residues. V was clipped by 2 bases and J by 7 bases, with 11 bases between them. The V gene's germline CDR1 is MNHNS and CDR2 SASEGT. The receptor's source is an adult with an advanced solid tumor such as melanoma, head and neck, liver or kidney cancer. This sample comprised CD4+ or CD8+ T cells sorted from blood, obtained in a trial of the OX40 agonist ivuxolimab. The chain is built from TRBV6-1 and TRBJ1-2, with D hard to call. The CDR3 DNA reads as TGTGCCAGCAGTGAATTGGCAGGTGGTGGCTACACCTTC. Its translation is CASSELAGGGYTF.